This T cell receptor (beta chain) was sequenced for a study of identical twins. The table lists this clonotype with a few counts. From the 5' RACE reads, TCRdb called clonotypes with MiXCR, one entry per CDR3 protein. This table holds fewer than 500,000 distinct CDR3 sequences, approximately 24% found once. Germline CDR1 reads MGHDK; CDR2 reads SYGVNS. Trimming shortened V by 5 bases and J by 5 bases, and 15 bases separated the two germline ends. This CDR3 has 15 residues. A further study also used this sample, focusing on T cells expressing NK-cell markers. Per that paper: Where several donors were concerned, these clonotypes also led the CD3+CD56-NKG2C+ fraction.

Sequenced material: CD4+ T cells sorted from blood. The source is a young woman in good health. This chain joins TRBV25-1 and TRBJ1-4; possible D gene TRBD1, 5 bases. The CDR3 bases are TGTGCCAGCAGTAGGGATAGCAGGGCCAATGAAAAACTGTTTTTT. Protein: CASSRDSRANEKLFF.